The following is a T cell receptor beta chain sequence with its context. The entry originates in a study of T cells expressing NK-cell markers. Study information: Cells sorted as CD3+CD56+NKG2C+, CD3+CD56+NKG2C- and CD3+CD56-NKG2C+ T cells supplied the TCR beta repertoires. There were seven HCMV-seropositive donors and one seronegative donor among the eight sequenced.

CDR1 is SEHNR and CDR2 is FQNEAQ in the germline V gene (reference sequence). The CDR3 contains 14 residues. TCRdb re-called the 5' RACE reads; one entry per CDR3 protein, DNA not given. The sample table sets out around 380,000 distinct CDR3 sequences. Sequences were obtained from blood T cells: a sorted CD56 or NKG2C T cell subset, CD4+ or CD8+ T cells, or bulk PBMC T cells (not recorded which). The sequence came from a woman in her fifties or sixties in good health. The chain recombines TRBV7-9 with TRBJ1-1. CDR3 sequence reads: CASSLEAGGTEAFF.